These 28 T cell receptor beta chains came from one sample sequenced in a study of long-term antiretroviral therapy in people with HIV. Version v3.0 of the immunoSEQ assay ran at survey level. Data came from immunoSEQ multiplex PCR; TCRdb stores just in-frame clones and leaves some out. The sample has 17,000 or so clones, about 81% seen once. Sequenced here: unsorted PBMCs, sampled 0.3 years after starting antiretroviral therapy. The receptors were sampled from a man between 18 and 35 years old with HIV.

The rearrangement uses TRBV5-1 and TRBJ2-5; TRBD1 matches at 7 bases. This CDR3 spans 15 amino acids. CDR1 and CDR2 (germline): SGHRS, YFSETQ. With 0 bases clipped from V and 4 bases from J, the junction kept 6 bases outside the gene matches. CDR3 residues: CASSLAPQGPETQYF. DNA of the CDR3: TGCGCCAGCAGCTTGGCACCACAGGGGCCAGAGACCCAGTACTTC.

The chain recombines TRBV30 with TRBJ2-5, with TRBD2 identical over 12 bases. V trimming: 3 bases; J trimming: 0 bases; junction bases outside the gene matches: 8. The CDR3 covers 17 residues. Germline V gene sequence: CDR1 GTSNPN, CDR2 SVGIG (reference sequence). The CDR3 reads CAWSGGLAGRYQETQYF. CDR3 DNA: TGTGCCTGGAGCGGCGGACTAGCGGGGCGATACCAAGAGACCCAGTACTTC.

This clone was seen only a few times. CDR3: CASSLSIGYAPRGEQYF. The CDR3 DNA sequence: TGTGCCAGCAGTTTATCGATAGGATACGCACCCCGGGGTGAGCAGTACTTC. The chain links TRBV27 to TRBJ2-7; D is perhaps TRBD2 (5 bases). Germline V gene data show CDR1 as MNHEY and CDR2 as SMNVEV (reference sequence). The CDR3 covers 17 residues. V was pared by 0 bases and J by 7 bases, with 22 bases between.

The chain carries TRBV27 and TRBJ1-2; D gene unclear. Trimming pared 2 bases from V and 4 bases from J, leaving 8 bases between. This CDR3 region has 13 residues. Germline CDR1 MNHEY, CDR2 SMNVEV (reference sequence). The CDR3 reads CASSLKGFYGYTF. In nucleotides, the CDR3 is TGTGCCAGCAGTTTAAAAGGGTTCTATGGCTACACCTTC.

This clone was detected only a few times. The J gene is TRBJ2-3, the V gene TRBV7-3, with 7 positions matching TRBD2. The CDR3 consists of 17 residues. Per germline, CDR1 SGHTA and CDR2 FQGTGA. V lost 1 base to trimming and J lost 2 bases; unmatched junction nucleotides: 9. CDR3 region: CASSLIVGGGPTDTQYF. The DNA for the CDR3 is TGTGCCAGCAGCTTAATCGTCGGCGGGGGACCCACAGATACGCAGTATTTT.

This CDR3 is CSVYPDGWGGPRQETQYF. The CDR3 region has the DNA TGCAGCGTTTACCCTGATGGATGGGGCGGACCCCGCCAAGAGACCCAGTACTTC. V usage is TRBV29-1 and J usage is TRBJ2-5; a weak D match, TRBD1 (5 bases). Germline V gene lookup returns CDR1 SQVTM and CDR2 ANQGSEA. This CDR3 has 18 residues. Trimming shortened V by 5 bases and J by 1 base, and 26 bases separated the two germline ends.

This clone was detected a few times. The rearrangement uses TRBV12-5 and TRBJ2-1; 8 nucleotides line up with TRBD2. This CDR3 spans 17 amino acids. After removal of 6 bases from V and 9 bases from J, the junction contained 19 bases not matched to a gene. CDR1 is LGHNT and CDR2 is FRNRAP in the germline V gene. The CDR3: CASGQTGGAHHQGEQFF. The CDR3 DNA sequence: TGTGCTAGTGGCCAAACCGGGGGGGCTCATCATCAGGGTGAGCAGTTCTTC.

The chain has TRBV29-1 and TRBJ2-5; D gene unclear. CDR1 and CDR2 (germline): SQVTM, ANQGSEA. The V end was cut by 4 bases, the J end by 7 bases, with 19 bases between. The CDR3 contains 14 residues. The CDR3 nucleotides are TGCAGCGTTGGCGGTTCAGACACAAAGCGGACCCAGTACTTC. This translates into CSVGGSDTKRTQYF.

The gene calls are TRBV6-5 and TRBJ1-6, with 7 bases lining up with TRBD1. Germline V gene lookup returns CDR1 MNHEY and CDR2 SVGAGI. The CDR3 extends over 14 amino acids. The V gene end was trimmed by 4 bases and the J gene end by 8 bases; junction bases not matched to a gene: 5. CDR3 nucleotide sequence: TGTGCCAGCAGTTCAGGGGGAAGTTATTCACCCCTCCACTTT. Protein sequence: CASSSGGSYSPLHF.

This clone came up once. The chain uses TRBV4-1 and TRBJ2-1; D ambiguous. Trimming removed 4 bases at V and 1 base at J, with 11 bases between. The CDR3 has 15 amino acids. Germline V gene lookup returns CDR1 MGHRA and CDR2 YSYEKL. CDR3 DNA sequence: TGCGCCAGCAGCCCCTCTGGGCCGTCCTACAATGAGCAGTTCTTC. Amino acids: CASSPSGPSYNEQFF.

This clone occurred once. The chain carries TRBV10-3 and TRBJ2-3; no clear D gene. V lost 6 bases and J 0 bases, leaving 16 bases between the germline ends. CDR1 and CDR2 (germline): ENHRY, SYGVKD. The CDR3 is made up of 16 amino acids. In DNA, the CDR3 is TGTGCCATCAGCGGTGATAGCTCAGATAGCACAGATACGCAGTATTTT. Protein product: CAISGDSSDSTDTQYF.

This clone has just a few counts. In the same sample, other DNA sequences code for this CDR3. The chain couples TRBV9 to TRBJ2-7, with D hard to call. This CDR3 comprises 13 residues. V was pared by 0 bases and J by 1 base, with 5 bases between. Looked up from germline, CDR1 is SGDLS and CDR2 is YYNGEE. The CDR3 coding sequence is TGTGCCAGCAGCGTAGAAGGGTCCTACGAGCAGTACTTC. Residues: CASSVEGSYEQYF.

The CDR3 region has the DNA TGTGCCAGCAGCTTAGGGCAGCCCCAGCATTTT. This codes for CASSLGQPQHF. The V and J genes are TRBV11-2 and TRBJ1-5; D gene uncertain. V shed 1 base and J shed 7 bases, with 2 bases lying between them. Germline CDR1 reads SGHAT; CDR2 reads FQNNGV. The CDR3 length is 11 residues.

This chain joins TRBV9 and TRBJ2-2; the match to TRBD1 covers 10 bases. Germline V lookup: CDR1 SGDLS, CDR2 YYNGEE. The CDR3 sequence is 14 residues long. Unmatched junction bases numbered 9, after V lost 4 bases and J lost 12 bases. CDR3 DNA: TGTGCCAGCAGCCTGGACAGGGGGTTAGGGAAGCTGTTTTTT. It codes for CASSLDRGLGKLFF. Drawing the rest from reference TRBV9 and TRBJ2-2, the complete variable domain is DSGVTQTPKHLITATGQRVTLRCSPRSGDLSVYWYQQSLDQGLQFLIQYYNGEERAKGNILERFSAQQFPDLHSELNLSSLELGDSALYFCASSLDRGLGKLFFGEGSRLTVL.

The chain uses TRBV2 and TRBJ2-6, with D possibly being TRBD1 (6 bases). Germline CDR1 reads SNHLY; CDR2 reads FYNNEI. The ends were cut back, 7 bases at V and 0 bases at J, with 16 bases in the middle. The CDR3 runs 17 residues. In nucleotides, the CDR3 is TGTGCCAGCACCACCGGGACAATTATCTCTGGGGCCAACGTCCTGACTTTC. This gives the protein CASTTGTIISGANVLTF. Based on the CDR3 plus reference TRBV2 and TRBJ2-6, the full variable domain is EPEVTQTPSHQVTQMGQEVILRCVPISNHLYFYWYRQILGQKVEFLVSFYNNEISEKSEIFDDQFSVERPDGSNFTLKIRSTKLEDSAMYFCASTTGTIISGANVLTFGAGSRLTVL.

This clone is a singleton in its sample. This sequence joins TRBV27 and TRBJ2-2; D unresolved. Trimming removed 6 bases from V and 6 bases from J, with 5 bases in between. There are 11 residues in the CDR3. Germline V gene data show CDR1 as MNHEY and CDR2 as SMNVEV (reference sequence). In DNA form, the CDR3 reads TGTGCCAGCAGATTTGCCGGGGAGCTGTTTTTT. This codes for CASRFAGELFF.

The chain is built from TRBV6-1 and TRBJ2-2, with D possibly being TRBD2 (5 bases). Germline CDR1 MNHNS, CDR2 SASEGT. The ends were cut back, 6 bases at V and 9 bases at J, with 11 bases in the middle. The length of the CDR3 is 12 residues. The CDR3 is CASRTREWELFF. The CDR3 DNA reads TGTGCCAGCAGGACACGGGAATGGGAGCTGTTTTTT.

This clone was seen a handful of times. V is TRBV9 and J is TRBJ2-1, with 8 bases fitting TRBD1. V lost 3 bases to trimming and J lost 5 bases; unmatched junction nucleotides: 10. The CDR3 contains 16 residues. Germline V gene data show CDR1 as SGDLS and CDR2 as YYNGEE. In DNA form, the CDR3 reads TGTGCCAGCAGCGCAGGAATGACAGGGGTCCACAATGAGCAGTTCTTC. This encodes CASSAGMTGVHNEQFF.

The chain links TRBV18 to TRBJ2-5; D remains ambiguous. V dropped 2 bases and J dropped 4 bases, with 8 bases sitting between them. CDR1 and CDR2 from the germline V gene are KGHSH and LQKENI. CDR3 length: 13 amino acids. This CDR3 is CASSPTKVETQYF. As DNA, the CDR3 is TGTGCCAGCTCACCAACGAAGGTAGAGACCCAGTACTTC. Combining the CDR3 with reference TRBV18 and TRBJ2-5 gives the whole variable domain NAGVMQNPRHLVRRRGQEARLRCSPMKGHSHVYWYRQLPEEGLKFMVYLQKENIIDESGMPKERFSAEFPKEGPSILRIQQVVRGDSAAYFCASSPTKVETQYFGPGTRLLVL.

In this sample, this clone turned up once. This chain connects TRBV5-1 to TRBJ2-5; no reliable D call. Deletions cut 0 bases from V and 2 bases from J, with 11 bases between. From germline, CDR1 is SGHRS and CDR2 YFSETQ. The CDR3 is 15 amino acids. This chain's CDR3 is CASSLASQIQETQYF. The CDR3 DNA reads as TGCGCCAGCAGCTTGGCTTCACAGATACAAGAGACCCAGTACTTC. The full variable domain, with the rest looked up from reference TRBV5-1 and TRBJ2-5, is KAGVTQTPRYLIKTRGQQVTLSCSPISGHRSVSWYQQTPGQGLQFLFEYFSETQRNKGNFPGRFSGRQFSNSRSEMNVSTLELGDSALYLCASSLASQIQETQYFGPGTRLLVL.

V and J are TRBV5-1 and TRBJ1-3; possibly TRBD1 for D (5 bases). Trimming removed 4 bases at V and 7 bases at J, with 15 bases between. The CDR3 length is 14 residues. Germline CDR1 SGHRS, CDR2 YFSETQ. The CDR3 protein is CASSPGQGVNTIYF. The CDR3, as DNA: TGCGCCAGCAGCCCCGGACAAGGTGTTAACACCATATATTTT.

The genes are TRBV27 and TRBJ1-1; D ambiguous. This CDR3 comprises 11 residues. V lost 4 bases and J 11 bases, leaving 11 bases between the germline ends. Per the germline V gene, CDR1 is MNHEY and CDR2 is SMNVEV (reference sequence). The CDR3 DNA follows: TGTGCCAGCAGTTCCGGCACGGAGGCTTTCTTT. Residues: CASSSGTEAFF.

CDR3 nucleotides: TGCGCCAGCAGCCCGACGGGGCAGGAAGAGACCCAGTACTTC. Protein sequence: CASSPTGQEETQYF. This chain links TRBV5-1 with TRBJ2-5; D tentatively reads TRBD1 or TRBD2 (5 bases each). Germline values: CDR1 SGHRS, CDR2 YFSETQ. Trimming took 4 bases from V and 3 from J, leaving 13 bases between them. The CDR3 contains 14 residues.

This clone was observed once. The CDR3 DNA is TGTGCCAGCAGCCCCCCCGGGACAGCCTACGAGCAGTACTTC. Its translation is CASSPPGTAYEQYF. This sequence joins TRBV2 and TRBJ2-7; TRBD1 agrees at 7 bases. The V and J ends lost 6 bases and 2 bases, in that order; junction bases with no gene match: 7. Germline CDR1 is SNHLY and CDR2 is FYNNEI. The CDR3 has 14 amino acids.

The chain employs TRBV7-8 and TRBJ1-1; D perhaps matches TRBD1 (6 bases). CDR1 and CDR2 (germline): SGHVS, FQNEAQ. The CDR3 spans 16 residues. V was clipped by 4 bases and J by 0 bases, with 15 bases between them. The CDR3 is CASSSPPGQLNTEAFF. The CDR3 coding sequence is TGTGCCAGCAGCTCCCCTCCGGGACAATTGAACACTGAAGCTTTCTTT. Variable domain in full (rest from reference TRBV7-8 and TRBJ1-1): GAGVSQSPRYKVAKRGQDVALRCDPISGHVSLFWYQQALGQGPEFLTYFQNEAQLDKSGLPSDRFFAERPEGSVSTLKIQRTQQEDSAVYLCASSSPPGQLNTEAFFGQGTRLTVV.

This clone was observed a handful of times. This chain joins TRBV6-5 and TRBJ1-1; D ambiguous. The CDR3 is 14 amino acids. Germline V gene lookup returns CDR1 MNHEY and CDR2 SVGAGI. V dropped 2 bases and J dropped 5 bases, with 12 bases sitting between them. In nucleotides, the CDR3 is TGTGCCAGCAGTTACGGAGCATTGAGGACTGAAGCTTTCTTT. Translated: CASSYGALRTEAFF.

J is TRBJ1-5 and V is TRBV7-8; TRBD1 agrees at 9 bases. The length of the CDR3 is 15 residues. The trim removed 1 base at V and 4 bases at J, leaving 2 bases unmatched. From germline, CDR1 is SGHVS and CDR2 FQNEAQ. CDR3 region: CASSLGGTGNQPQHF. CDR3 coding DNA: TGTGCCAGCAGCTTAGGGGGGACAGGGAATCAGCCCCAGCATTTT.

This clone occurred once. J is TRBJ2-5 and V is TRBV7-9, with D perhaps TRBD2 (5 bases). CDR1 SEHNR and CDR2 FQNEAQ come from the germline V gene (reference sequence). The germline V and J ends were trimmed by 1 base and 5 bases, with 8 bases remaining between them. The CDR3 is made up of 13 amino acids. The DNA of the CDR3 is TGTGCCAGCAGCTTAGGCGCTAGCGAGACCCAGTACTTC. Translating it yields CASSLGASETQYF.